The next 14 T cell receptor beta chains were all read from a single sample in a study of regulatory T cells in long-lasting Graves disease. Both iRepertoire HTBI primers and Arm-PCR of CDR3 regions were used to build the TCR beta libraries. Each CDR3 protein gets one entry after TCRdb re-called the multiplex PCR reads with MiXCR. The table records 200,000 to 250,000 distinct CDR3 sequences, around a fifth of them present only once. Time point here: newly diagnosed GD, antithyroid drugs for less than 3 months. PBMC-extracted RNA yielded the TCR library. These records were also assigned to another study, of T cells in Graves' hyperthyroidism and ophthalmopathy.

Sequencing used peripheral blood mononuclear cells (PBMCs), obtained at new diagnosis, from a patient treated with antithyroid drugs. These receptors were obtained from a woman in her thirties with Graves disease.

This clonotype was seen repeatedly, ten times or more. In nucleotides, the CDR3 is TGTGCCACGGCGATAGCGGGGCACAATGAGCAGTTCTTC. Amino acid sequence: CATAIAGHNEQFF. The rearrangement links TRBV28 to TRBJ2-1; 8 bases are shared with TRBD2. The V gene's germline CDR1 is MDHEN and CDR2 SYDVKM. The trim removed 10 bases at V and 5 bases at J, leaving 7 bases unmatched. CDR3 length equals 13 residues.

Note on this clonotype: This may arise from a read error, as a much more abundant clone is one base away. V gene TRBV11-2 combines with J gene TRBJ2-1; 7 bases align to TRBD2. This CDR3 spans 16 amino acids. Germline V gene sequence: CDR1 SGHAT, CDR2 FQNNGV. V shed 3 bases and J 4 bases; nucleotides not matched to a gene: 9. The CDR3 DNA reads as TGTGCCAGCAGCTTTAGGACTAGACGACTTTACAATGAGCAGTTCTTC. It is translated as CASSFRTRRLYNEQFF.

This clonotype occurred many times. The rearrangement links TRBV20-1 to TRBJ1-2, with a tentative D call TRBD1 (5 bases). Trimming stripped 1 base from V and 4 bases from J, with 13 bases between. This CDR3 contains 14 residues. Germline assignment: CDR1 DFQATT and CDR2 SNEGSKA (reference sequence). For the CDR3, the DNA is TGCAGTGCTAGAGCCGGGGCCCCACGCTATGGCTACACCTTC. Translated: CSARAGAPRYGYTF.

The table lists this clonotype with many counts. The genes are TRBV2 and TRBJ2-7, with D maybe TRBD2 (7 bases). The germline V and J ends were trimmed by 3 bases and 2 bases, with 14 bases remaining between them. The CDR3 is 15 residues long. Germline V CDR1 and CDR2: SNHLY, FYNNEI. The CDR3 DNA reads as TGTGCCAGCAGTGAGGACCGGGGGGCTACCTACGAGCAGTACTTC. Its translation: CASSEDRGATYEQYF. The entire variable domain, with the rest obtained from reference TRBV2 and TRBJ2-7, is as follows: EPEVTQTPSHQVTQMGQEVILRCVPISNHLYFYWYRQILGQKVEFLVSFYNNEISEKSEIFDDQFSVERPDGSNFTLKIRSTKLEDSAMYFCASSEDRGATYEQYFGPGTRLTVT.

The chain has TRBV20-1 and TRBJ2-3; D possibly corresponds to TRBD1 (5 bases). V lost 0 bases and J 2 bases, leaving 12 bases between the germline ends. The CDR3 covers 15 residues. Germline values: CDR1 DFQATT, CDR2 SNEGSKA (reference sequence). The CDR3 DNA reads as TGCAGTGCTAGAGATTTCAAGGGGTCCACAGATACGCAGTATTTT. Translated: CSARDFKGSTDTQYF.

The rearrangement joins TRBV3-1 to TRBJ2-7; D unresolved. V shed 1 base and J shed 5 bases, with 15 bases lying between them. Germline V CDR1 and CDR2: LGHDT, YNNKEL (reference sequence). The CDR3 has 15 amino acids. CDR3 DNA: TGTGCCAGCAGCCAAGGCATTGCTACCGGCGACGAGCAGTACTTC. Translated, it gives CASSQGIATGDEQYF.

This sequence joins TRBV28 and TRBJ2-5; 11 nucleotides align to TRBD2. Germline V CDR1 and CDR2: MDHEN, SYDVKM. The CDR3 extends over 15 amino acids. V trimming: 4 bases; J trimming: 3 bases; junction bases outside the gene matches: 4. In DNA form, the CDR3 reads TGTGCCAGCAGTTCTCTACTAGCGGGAGAAGAGACCCAGTACTTC. This translates into CASSSLLAGEETQYF. Based on the CDR3 plus reference TRBV28 and TRBJ2-5, the full variable domain is DVKVTQSSRYLVKRTGEKVFLECVQDMDHENMFWYRQDPGLGLRLIYFSYDVKMKEKGDIPEGYSVSREKKERFSLILESASTNQTSMYLCASSSLLAGEETQYFGPGTRLLVL.

Points on this clonotype: A far larger clone is just one base off, so this is likely a read error. V usage is TRBV27 and J usage is TRBJ1-2; no clear D. The V gene lost 5 bases and the J gene lost 5 bases, with 12 bases spanning the gap. The CDR3 extends over 13 amino acids. CDR1 MNHEY and CDR2 SMNVEV come from the germline V gene (reference sequence). Here the CDR3 reads CASSGHFDYGYTF. In DNA form, the CDR3 reads TGTGCCAGCAGTGGGCACTTTGATTATGGCTACACCTTC.

The rearrangement joins TRBV6-4 to TRBJ2-7; maybe TRBD1 (6 bases). The CDR3 consists of 15 residues. The V and J ends lost 5 bases and 5 bases respectively, with 19 bases between them. The V gene's germline CDR1 is MRHNA and CDR2 SNTAGT. CDR3 amino acids: CASSYEARGLDEQYF. The CDR3, as DNA: TGTGCCAGCAGTTACGAGGCCAGGGGTCTTGACGAGCAGTACTTC.

This clonotype was detected many times. The chain uses TRBV7-2 and TRBJ1-1; no clear D. This CDR3 comprises 13 residues. The V gene lost 5 bases and the J gene lost 0 bases, with 7 bases spanning the gap. Germline CDR1 and CDR2: SGHTA and FQGNSA. In DNA form, the CDR3 reads TGTGCCAGCAGCCCCCCACTGAACACTGAAGCTTTCTTT. It codes for CASSPPLNTEAFF.

In its sample, this clonotype was seen many times. This chain joins TRBV12-3 or TRBV12-4 and TRBJ1-2; 9 bases align to TRBD1. With V trimmed by 5 bases and J by 8 bases, 12 bases remained unmatched. This CDR3 has 15 residues. The CDR3 protein is CASSHGQGQPYGYTF. CDR3 bases: TGTGCCAGCAGTCACGGACAGGGGCAACCCTACGGCTACACCTTC.

This clonotype was picked up many times. V and J are TRBV6-5 and TRBJ1-1; no definite D call. The V and J ends lost 0 bases and 4 bases respectively, with 6 bases between them. From germline, CDR1 is MNHEY and CDR2 SVGAGI. The CDR3 has 13 amino acids. CDR3 amino acids: CASSYSRTTEAFF. CDR3 DNA: TGTGCCAGCAGTTACTCAAGGACCACTGAAGCTTTCTTT.

The chain has TRBV6-1 and TRBJ2-7; TRBD2 matches 11 bases. V gave up 6 bases and J gave up 6 bases; unmatched junction bases: 4. Germline values: CDR1 MNHNS, CDR2 SASEGT. The CDR3 sequence is 13 residues long. The CDR3 protein is CASRTSGNREQYF. CDR3 sequence (DNA): TGTGCCAGCAGGACTAGCGGGAACCGCGAGCAGTACTTC.

V usage is TRBV2 and J usage is TRBJ2-7; TRBD1 might be the D (5 bases). With 7 bases removed from V and 5 bases from J, the gap between germline ends came to 18 bases. The germline V gene has CDR1 SNHLY and CDR2 FYNNEI. CDR3 length equals 14 residues. The CDR3 protein is CASIRGDLDHEQYF. The CDR3 coding sequence is TGTGCCAGCATAAGGGGCGACCTAGACCACGAGCAGTACTTC.